This T cell receptor (beta chain) was obtained from a study of blood T cell repertoires in COVID-19. Some clones are missing from TCRdb's copy, which holds only in-frame ones; the method was immunoSEQ multiplex PCR. The data hold roughly 140,000 clones, with about 76% observed a single time. Details on this clone: This sample includes further DNA sequences coding for the same CDR3.

V lost 0 bases, J lost 2 bases, and 3 bases stayed unmatched. The CDR3 covers 16 residues. Per the germline V gene, CDR1 is SGDLS and CDR2 is YYNGEE. The origin of this receptor is a human donor in a cohort sampled during active COVID-19. The genes are TRBV9 and TRBJ2-5; 11 bases match TRBD2. The sample taken for sequencing was peripheral blood. The CDR3 sequence is CASSVGGTSGQETQYF. For the CDR3, the DNA is TGTGCCAGCAGCGTAGGTGGGACTAGCGGACAAGAGACCCAGTACTTC.